These 27 T cell receptor beta chains came from one sample sequenced in a study of PD-L1 blockade in urothelial cancer. Time point in this sample: peripheral blood 6 weeks after treatment start. Sequencing used immunoSEQ multiplex PCR; TCRdb keeps in-frame clones, though not all of them. The table lists 100,000 to 150,000 clones, 86% of them singletons. The specimen was PBMCs, collected around atezolizumab (anti-PD-L1) treatment. The source of these receptors is a man aged 50 to 60 with urothelial cancer.

The chain links TRBV7-2 to TRBJ1-6; D unresolved. V was cut by 1 base and J by 10 bases, with 11 bases left in between. The CDR3 sequence is 14 residues long. Germline CDR1 and CDR2: SGHTA and FQGNSA. The CDR3: CASSLGAHQSPLHF. The CDR3 DNA reads as TGTGCCAGCAGCTTAGGGGCTCACCAATCACCCCTCCACTTT.

This chain's CDR3 is CASSLARDYNSPLHF. CDR3 DNA: TGTGCCAGCAGCTTGGCACGGGACTATAATTCACCCCTCCACTTT. The V call is TRBV4-2, the J call TRBJ1-6; no reliable D call. Germline CDR1 reads LGHNA; CDR2 reads YNFKEQ. The CDR3 has 15 amino acids. V dropped 5 bases and J dropped 3 bases, with 11 bases sitting between them.

The chain couples TRBV5-1 to TRBJ1-2, with 8 nucleotides matching TRBD1. This CDR3 is built from 13 residues. CDR1 and CDR2 from the germline V gene are SGHRS and YFSETQ. The V gene end was trimmed by 0 bases and the J gene end by 13 bases; junction bases not matched to a gene: 8. CDR3 bases: TGCGCCAGCAGCTTGGGAGGACAGGGACTGGGCACCTTC. The encoded protein is CASSLGGQGLGTF.

The chain links TRBV7-2 to TRBJ1-2, with a possible D match to TRBD1 (5 bases). V was pared by 5 bases and J by 5 bases, with 15 bases between. Germline loops: CDR1 SGHTA, CDR2 FQGNSA. This CDR3 has 14 residues. The CDR3 nucleotides are TGTGCCAGCAGCCCGGTGGAGGGACCTTATGGCTACACCTTC. Translation gives CASSPVEGPYGYTF.

The chain links TRBV10-3 to TRBJ2-5; 7 positions agree with TRBD2. From germline, CDR1 is ENHRY and CDR2 SYGVKD. The ends lost 2 bases at V and 1 base at J; junction bases unmatched: 7. There are 16 residues in the CDR3. CDR3 coding DNA: TGTGCCATCAGTGAGAGGAGCGGGATCGGCCAAGAGACCCAGTACTTC. It codes for CAISERSGIGQETQYF.

As concerns this clone: One end of the junction varies from germline; a read error may be responsible. The CDR3 sequence is CASSLARAGGPSTIWNEQFF. The CDR3 DNA reads as TGTGCTAGCAGCTTAGCGAGAGCGGGAGGTCCCTCTACGATCTGGAATGAGCAGTTCTTC. The J gene is TRBJ2-1, the V gene TRBV7-7; the match to TRBD2 covers 9 bases. This CDR3 is built from 20 residues. Per germline, CDR1 SSHAT and CDR2 FNYEAQ (reference sequence).

V usage is TRBV10-1 and J usage is TRBJ1-4; possible D gene TRBD1, 5 bases. The CDR3 consists of 13 residues. V was pared by 6 bases and J by 7 bases, with 12 bases between. The germline V gene has CDR1 WNHNN and CDR2 SYGVQD (reference sequence). The CDR3 region is CASSPGSGEKLFF. In DNA form, the CDR3 reads TGCGCCAGCAGCCCAGGGTCAGGTGAAAAACTGTTTTTT.

The chain recombines TRBV5-4 with TRBJ1-2; 7 nucleotides agree with TRBD1. The V gene's germline CDR1 is SGHNT and CDR2 YYREEE (reference sequence). CDR3 length equals 15 residues. V was pared by 4 bases and J by 1 base, with 7 bases of the junction left unmatched. The CDR3 region is CASSAGTASNYGYTF. Written as DNA, the CDR3 is TGTGCCAGCAGCGCAGGGACAGCAAGTAACTATGGCTACACCTTC.

This chain connects TRBV28 to TRBJ1-2; 10 bases fit TRBD1. CDR1 MDHEN and CDR2 SYDVKM come from the germline V gene. V shed 3 bases, J shed 8 bases, and the junction held 6 bases outside the gene matches. This CDR3 has 14 residues. The CDR3 nucleotides are TGTGCCAGCAGTTTGGGACAGGGGTTACTAGGCTACACCTTC. Translated: CASSLGQGLLGYTF.

This chain connects TRBV6-6 to TRBJ1-4; D is undetermined. Germline loops: CDR1 MNHNY, CDR2 SVGAGI (reference sequence). The CDR3 has 13 residues. V lost 2 bases, J lost 5 bases, and 6 bases lay in between. The CDR3 nucleotides read TGTGCCAGCAGTTACGGCGGAAATGAAAAACTGTTTTTT. This encodes CASSYGGNEKLFF.

The rearrangement joins TRBV9 to TRBJ2-3, with 7 bases aligning to TRBD2. This CDR3 has 17 residues. With 1 base clipped from V and 1 base from J, the junction kept 9 bases outside the gene matches. The V gene's germline CDR1 is SGDLS and CDR2 YYNGEE. DNA of the CDR3: TGTGCCAGCAGCGTAAGTGCGGGAGCCGGAGGCACAGATACGCAGTATTTT. It is translated as CASSVSAGAGGTDTQYF.

This clone has a count of ten or more. V usage is TRBV7-2 and J usage is TRBJ1-1, with D tentatively TRBD1 (5 bases). The germline CDR1 and CDR2 sequences are SGHTA and FQGNSA. V gave up 6 bases and J gave up 6 bases, with 11 bases separating them. This CDR3 spans 12 amino acids. The CDR3 protein is CASRGRGAEAFF. The CDR3 bases are TGTGCCAGCAGAGGGCGGGGGGCTGAAGCTTTCTTT.

The chain is built from TRBV27 and TRBJ1-4; the D is unclear. V lost 5 bases, J lost 5 bases, and 21 bases lay in between. Germline loops: CDR1 MNHEY, CDR2 SMNVEV (reference sequence). The CDR3 length is 17 residues. CDR3 amino acids: CASSPTPRHLENEKLFF. CDR3 nucleotide sequence: TGTGCCAGCAGTCCCACTCCCCGACACCTCGAAAATGAAAAACTGTTTTTT. Full variable domain (outside the CDR3, taken from reference TRBV27 and TRBJ1-4): EAQVTQNPRYLITVTGKKLTVTCSQNMNHEYMSWYRQDPGLGLRQIYYSMNVEVTDKGDVPEGYKVSRKEKRNFPLILESPSPNQTSLYFCASSPTPRHLENEKLFFGSGTQLSVL.

The chain links TRBV6-6 to TRBJ1-1; tentatively, D is TRBD1 (5 bases). The CDR3 consists of 15 residues. Looked up from germline, CDR1 is MNHNY and CDR2 is SVGAGI (reference sequence). V was clipped by 5 bases and J by 0 bases, with 13 bases between them. This CDR3 reads CASSGRGGMNTEAFF. As DNA, the CDR3 is TGTGCCAGCAGTGGGCGGGGCGGAATGAACACTGAAGCTTTCTTT.

The rearrangement uses TRBV19 and TRBJ1-2; 8 bases are a match to TRBD1. V shed 7 bases and J 4 bases; nucleotides not matched to a gene: 11. This CDR3 spans 15 amino acids. Germline CDR1 LNHDA, CDR2 SQIVND (reference sequence). The CDR3 region has the DNA TGTGCCAGTAAGAATCAGGGGGCGCGGAGCTATGGCTACACCTTC. It encodes CASKNQGARSYGYTF.

The chain couples TRBV27 to TRBJ1-2, with 8 bases aligning to TRBD1. Germline-derived CDR1 and CDR2 are MNHEY and SMNVEV (reference sequence). The CDR3 runs 16 residues. V lost 5 bases, J lost 3 bases, and 11 bases stayed unmatched. DNA of the CDR3: TGTGCCAGCAGTCCAACCCGGACAGGGTTGTACTATGGCTACACCTTC. Translating it yields CASSPTRTGLYYGYTF.

V and J are TRBV11-2 and TRBJ2-7; D unresolved. CDR1 and CDR2 from the germline V gene are SGHAT and FQNNGV. V lost 1 base to trimming and J lost 2 bases, with 21 bases between them. This CDR3 contains 18 residues. CDR3 residues: CASSLVGPIPSTTYEQYF. For the CDR3, the DNA is TGTGCCAGCAGCTTAGTTGGTCCGATCCCCTCTACGACCTACGAGCAGTACTTC.

A remark on this clone: The germline gene is not matched at one end of the junction; a read error may be the cause. This rearrangement joins TRBV7-7 to TRBJ2-5; 8 bases are shared with TRBD2. The CDR3 consists of 16 residues. Germline values: CDR1 SSHAT, CDR2 FNYEAQ (reference sequence). CDR3 nucleotide sequence: TGTGCTAGCAGCAAGTACGGGGGGGGGTTCCAAGAGACCCAGTACTTC. Protein product: CASSKYGGGFQETQYF.

This chain connects TRBV2 to TRBJ2-7, with 11 bases matching TRBD2. V dropped 3 bases and J dropped 4; count of bases not matched to a gene: 5. This CDR3 is built from 15 residues. The germline V gene encodes CDR1 SNHLY and CDR2 FYNNEI. The CDR3 DNA reads TGTGCCAGCAGTGAGGTGGGACTAGCGGCTTACGAGCAGTACTTC. It is translated as CASSEVGLAAYEQYF.

The sample holds a few counts of this clone. The chain couples TRBV5-5 to TRBJ2-1; D is perhaps TRBD1 (5 bases). CDR1 is SGHKS and CDR2 is YYEKEE in the germline V gene (reference sequence). The V gene lost 2 bases and the J gene lost 6 bases, with 9 bases spanning the gap. CDR3 length: 13 residues. The CDR3 DNA sequence: TGTGCCAGCAGCTTTGTACAGGTCAATGAGCAGTTCTTC. Protein: CASSFVQVNEQFF. The entire variable domain, with the rest obtained from reference TRBV5-5 and TRBJ2-1, is as follows: DAGVTQSPTHLIKTRGQQVTLRCSPISGHKSVSWYQQVLGQGPQFIFQYYEKEERGRGNFPDRFSARQFPNYSSELNVNALLLGDSALYLCASSFVQVNEQFFGPGTRLTVL.

A word on this clone: The junction departs from the called germline gene at one end, perhaps through a read error. The J gene is TRBJ1-2, the V gene TRBV2; no reliable D call. This CDR3 contains 14 residues. Germline-derived CDR1 and CDR2 are SNHLY and FYNNEI. CDR3 in amino acids: CASREVPGSYGYTF. CDR3 DNA: TGTGCCAGCAGGGAAGTCCCCGGGAGCTATGGCTACACCTTC. Supplemented by reference TRBV2 and TRBJ1-2, the full variable domain reads EPEVTQTPSHQVTQMGQEVILRCVPISNHLYFYWYRQILGQKVEFLVSFYNNEISEKSEIFDDQFSVERPDGSNFTLKIRSTKLEDSAMYFCASREVPGSYGYTFGSGTRLTVV.

V is TRBV15 and J is TRBJ2-3; 9 bases agree with TRBD2. The CDR3 length is 18 residues. J gave up 4 bases and V 4 bases, and 15 bases lay outside the gene matches. The germline V gene has CDR1 LNHNV and CDR2 YYDKDF (reference sequence). CDR3 region: CATSTRLLREGGSDTQYF. The CDR3, as DNA: TGTGCCACCAGCACACGTTTGTTGCGGGAGGGAGGCTCAGATACGCAGTATTTT.

The DNA for the CDR3 is TGTGCCAGCACCCGGACTAGCGGAAGCTCCTACGAGCAGTACTTC. Its protein product is CASTRTSGSSYEQYF. This chain connects TRBV6-1 to TRBJ2-7; TRBD2 matches at 10 bases. J was trimmed by 0 bases and V by 7 bases; bases with no gene match: 6. This CDR3 comprises 15 residues. CDR1 MNHNS and CDR2 SASEGT come from the germline V gene.

The chain combines TRBV28 with TRBJ2-7, with 8 bases that match TRBD1. CDR1 MDHEN and CDR2 SYDVKM come from the germline V gene. The trim removed 9 bases at V and 3 bases at J, leaving 4 bases unmatched. This CDR3 has 12 amino acids. CDR3 sequence reads: CASDRGGYEQYF. In nucleotides, the CDR3 is TGTGCCAGTGACAGGGGCGGCTACGAGCAGTACTTC.

The V call is TRBV5-1, the J call TRBJ1-5, with 8 bases aligning to TRBD1. Germline V gives CDR1 SGHRS, CDR2 YFSETQ. After removal of 0 bases from V and 5 bases from J, the junction contained 4 bases not matched to a gene. The CDR3 has 15 residues. CDR3 bases: TGCGCCAGCAGCTTGGCGGGACAGGTCCATCAGCCCCAGCATTTT. Its translation is CASSLAGQVHQPQHF.

This chain connects TRBV27 to TRBJ2-2; TRBD1 matches at 9 bases. CDR3 length: 15 residues. CDR1 MNHEY and CDR2 SMNVEV come from the germline V gene (reference sequence). The J segment lost 3 bases and the V segment lost 5 bases, leaving 4 bases of the junction unmatched. Written as DNA, the CDR3 is TGTGCCAGCAGTAACAGGGGGCCGCACACCGGGGAGCTGTTTTTT. It encodes CASSNRGPHTGELFF.

The chain employs TRBV28 and TRBJ2-2; 7 bases agree with TRBD2. V lost 2 bases, J lost 3 bases, and 3 bases stayed unmatched. CDR1 and CDR2 from the germline V gene are MDHEN and SYDVKM. The CDR3 has 15 amino acids. The CDR3 is CASSLGGSDTGELFF. In DNA form, the CDR3 reads TGTGCCAGCAGTTTAGGCGGGAGTGACACCGGGGAGCTGTTTTTT.